This is a list of T cell receptor beta chains from one sample in a study of cytomegalovirus exposure and HLA in healthy donors. Measured with immunoSEQ multiplex PCR; TCRdb has only the in-frame clones, and not every one. The sample includes some 110,000 clones, around two thirds of them seen just once. The sample comprised PBMCs. Source of these receptors: a woman aged 40 to 49 in good health and CMV-seropositive. Each CDR3 is given with its conserved first and last residue. D genes are given only for firm matches. For some rows the clone size is stated as once, few or many, or as a class when expanded; others skip it.

j_gene: TRBJ2-4; v_gene: TRBV7-3; d_gene: -; abundance: -; CDR3aa: CASSPSGVQNIQYF; CDR3nt: TGTGCCAGCAGCCCCTCGGGAGTGCAAAACATTCAGTACTTC
j_gene: TRBJ2-1; v_gene: TRBV7-9; d_gene: -; abundance: -; CDR3aa: CASSSYLASVFYNEQFF; CDR3nt: TGTGCCAGCAGCTCCTATTTGGCTAGCGTTTTTTACAATGAGCAGTTCTTC
j_gene: TRBJ1-4; v_gene: TRBV7-9; d_gene: -; abundance: few; CDR3aa: CSSSLGGGLEEKLFF; CDR3nt: TGTTCCAGCAGCTTAGGTGGGGGCCTGGAGGAAAAACTGTTTTTT
j_gene: TRBJ1-1; v_gene: TRBV2; d_gene: -; abundance: -; CDR3aa: CASSEARDTEAFF; CDR3nt: TGTGCCAGCAGTGAAGCGCGGGACACTGAAGCTTTCTTT
j_gene: TRBJ2-2; v_gene: TRBV10-3; d_gene: TRBD1; abundance: few; CDR3aa: CAISEAGTGGFPGELFF; CDR3nt: TGTGCCATCAGTGAGGCGGGGACAGGGGGCTTCCCCGGGGAGCTGTTTTTT
j_gene: TRBJ1-1; v_gene: TRBV6-6; d_gene: -; abundance: once; CDR3aa: CASSYPGHNTEAFF; CDR3nt: TGTGCCAGCAGTTACCCCGGACACAACACTGAAGCTTTCTTT
j_gene: TRBJ1-1; v_gene: TRBV19; d_gene: TRBD1; abundance: few; CDR3aa: CASRDRGTTEAFF; CDR3nt: TGTGCCAGTAGGGACAGGGGGACCACTGAAGCTTTCTTT
j_gene: TRBJ1-2; v_gene: TRBV19; d_gene: -; abundance: -; CDR3aa: CASEQGSANYGYTF; CDR3nt: TGTGCCAGCGAGCAGGGGTCGGCTAACTATGGCTACACCTTC
j_gene: TRBJ1-2; v_gene: TRBV10-3; d_gene: TRBD1; abundance: -; CDR3aa: CAISESPGQSRGYTF; CDR3nt: TGTGCCATCAGTGAGTCCCCGGGACAGTCTCGTGGCTACACCTTC
j_gene: TRBJ2-5; v_gene: TRBV7-9; d_gene: -; abundance: -; CDR3aa: CASSLANKIDRTTQETQYF; CDR3nt: TGTGCCAGCAGCTTAGCGAACAAGATCGACCGGACAACCCAAGAGACCCAGTACTTC
j_gene: TRBJ1-5; v_gene: TRBV6-5; d_gene: TRBD1; abundance: -; CDR3aa: CASRRQGDQPQHF; CDR3nt: TGTGCCAGCAGGAGACAGGGTGATCAGCCCCAGCATTTT
j_gene: TRBJ2-7; v_gene: TRBV2; d_gene: TRBD1; abundance: few; CDR3aa: CASSPGTGDYEQYF; CDR3nt: TGTGCCAGCAGCCCCGGGACAGGGGACTACGAGCAGTACTTC
j_gene: TRBJ2-1; v_gene: TRBV27; d_gene: TRBD2; abundance: -; CDR3aa: CASSLRGTSGPGEQFF; CDR3nt: TGTGCCAGCAGTTTAAGGGGGACTAGCGGTCCGGGCGAGCAGTTCTTC
j_gene: TRBJ2-1; v_gene: TRBV27; d_gene: -; abundance: -; CDR3aa: CASRAWALTYNEQFF; CDR3nt: TGTGCCAGCAGGGCCTGGGCTCTTACCTACAATGAGCAGTTCTTC
j_gene: TRBJ2-1; v_gene: TRBV7-6; d_gene: TRBD2; abundance: -; CDR3aa: CASSSSGTGNEQFF; CDR3nt: TGTGCCAGCAGCTCTAGCGGTACTGGGAATGAGCAGTTCTTC
j_gene: TRBJ1-1; v_gene: TRBV10-1; d_gene: -; abundance: -; CDR3aa: CASSESRTQPNAFF; CDR3nt: TGCGCCAGCAGTGAGTCGAGGACACAACCTAACGCTTTCTTT
j_gene: TRBJ1-1; v_gene: TRBV9; d_gene: TRBD1; abundance: -; CDR3aa: CASSAGGAAGNTEAFF; CDR3nt: TGTGCCAGCAGCGCAGGGGGCGCGGCGGGAAACACTGAAGCTTTCTTT
j_gene: TRBJ2-7; v_gene: TRBV11-3; d_gene: TRBD1; abundance: -; CDR3aa: CASSGGQARYEQYF; CDR3nt: TGTGCCAGCAGTGGCGGACAGGCTCGCTACGAGCAGTACTTC
j_gene: TRBJ2-5; v_gene: TRBV19; d_gene: TRBD1; abundance: once; CDR3aa: CASSSETGVEETQYF; CDR3nt: TGTGCCAGTAGTAGCGAGACAGGGGTTGAGGAGACCCAGTACTTC
j_gene: TRBJ2-5; v_gene: TRBV6-1; d_gene: -; abundance: -; CDR3aa: CASSEREVRKETQYF; CDR3nt: TGTGCCAGCAGTGAAAGAGAGGTGAGGAAGGAGACCCAGTACTTC
j_gene: TRBJ2-7; v_gene: TRBV27; d_gene: TRBD1; abundance: few; CDR3aa: CASSFSSGTGTAYEQYF; CDR3nt: TGTGCCAGCAGTTTCAGTTCCGGGACAGGGACCGCCTACGAGCAGTACTTC
j_gene: TRBJ1-2; v_gene: TRBV7-2; d_gene: TRBD1; abundance: few; CDR3aa: CASSTLTGGGYGYTF; CDR3nt: TGTGCCAGCAGCACGCTGACAGGGGGCGGCTATGGCTACACCTTC
j_gene: TRBJ1-2; v_gene: TRBV6-6; d_gene: -; abundance: -; CDR3aa: CASSDTGKENYGYTF; CDR3nt: TGTGCCAGCAGCGACACAGGGAAGGAAAACTATGGCTACACCTTC
j_gene: TRBJ2-1; v_gene: TRBV7-3; d_gene: TRBD1; abundance: few; CDR3aa: CASARDRSYNEQFF; CDR3nt: TGTGCCAGCGCTCGGGACAGATCCTACAATGAGCAGTTCTTC
j_gene: TRBJ1-1; v_gene: TRBV10-1; d_gene: -; abundance: -; CDR3aa: CASSGQLNTEAFF; CDR3nt: TGCGCCAGCAGCGGACAGTTGAACACTGAAGCTTTCTTT
j_gene: TRBJ2-7; v_gene: TRBV5-8; d_gene: TRBD2; abundance: -; CDR3aa: CASSLGTSGGSSYEQYF; CDR3nt: TGTGCCAGCAGCCTCGGGACTAGCGGGGGAAGCTCCTACGAGCAGTACTTC
j_gene: TRBJ2-5; v_gene: TRBV5-1; d_gene: -; abundance: -; CDR3aa: CASSLNAVQETQYF; CDR3nt: TGCGCCAGCAGCTTGAACGCAGTTCAAGAGACCCAGTACTTC
j_gene: TRBJ2-2; v_gene: TRBV27; d_gene: -; abundance: once; CDR3aa: CASSFSSANTGELFF; CDR3nt: TGTGCCAGCAGTTTCTCCTCCGCGAACACCGGGGAGCTGTTTTTT
j_gene: TRBJ1-2; v_gene: TRBV18; d_gene: TRBD1; abundance: few; CDR3aa: CASSPLTGSGGYTF; CDR3nt: TGTGCCAGCTCACCACTGACAGGGTCCGGTGGCTACACCTTC
j_gene: TRBJ2-1; v_gene: TRBV2; d_gene: TRBD1; abundance: few; CDR3aa: CASSAPQGALSEQFF; CDR3nt: TGTGCCAGCAGTGCCCCACAGGGGGCATTGAGTGAGCAGTTCTTC
j_gene: TRBJ2-2; v_gene: TRBV7-3; d_gene: TRBD2; abundance: -; CDR3aa: CASSPLAGTGELFF; CDR3nt: TGTGCCAGCAGCCCGCTAGCGGGAACTGGGGAGCTGTTTTTT
j_gene: TRBJ2-7; v_gene: TRBV5-1; d_gene: TRBD2; abundance: few; CDR3aa: CASTLGGTSSYEQYF; CDR3nt: TGCGCCAGCACCCTGGGGGGGACTAGCAGCTACGAGCAGTACTTC
j_gene: TRBJ2-3; v_gene: TRBV19; d_gene: TRBD2; abundance: few; CDR3aa: CASSIAGGTDTQYF; CDR3nt: TGTGCCAGTTCTATAGCGGGAGGCACAGATACGCAGTATTTT
j_gene: TRBJ1-2; v_gene: TRBV2; d_gene: TRBD1; abundance: -; CDR3aa: CASSPGTGNYGYTF; CDR3nt: TGTGCCAGCAGTCCCGGGACAGGGAACTATGGCTACACCTTC
j_gene: TRBJ2-2; v_gene: TRBV25-1; d_gene: -; abundance: once; CDR3aa: CASSVGAWTGELFF; CDR3nt: TGTGCCAGCAGTGTAGGGGCGTGGACCGGGGAGCTGTTTTTT
j_gene: TRBJ2-2; v_gene: TRBV11-2; d_gene: TRBD1; abundance: once; CDR3aa: CASSLWTGGTGELFF; CDR3nt: TGTGCCAGCAGCTTGTGGACAGGGGGCACCGGGGAGCTGTTTTTT
j_gene: TRBJ1-5; v_gene: TRBV10-3; d_gene: -; abundance: -; CDR3aa: CAIRARDSPNQPQHF; CDR3nt: TGTGCCATCAGAGCCCGAGACAGCCCCAATCAGCCCCAGCATTTT
j_gene: TRBJ2-7; v_gene: TRBV27; d_gene: TRBD1; abundance: -; CDR3aa: CASSRQGVSVEQYF; CDR3nt: TGTGCCAGCAGTCGTCAGGGGGTATCGGTAGAGCAGTACTTC
j_gene: TRBJ2-3; v_gene: TRBV19; d_gene: -; abundance: -; CDR3aa: CASNQGRTDTQYF; CDR3nt: TGTGCCAGTAACCAGGGGCGCACAGATACGCAGTATTTT
j_gene: TRBJ2-2; v_gene: TRBV28; d_gene: TRBD2; abundance: -; CDR3aa: CASRLGLAGAGELFF; CDR3nt: TGTGCCAGCAGATTGGGACTAGCGGGAGCCGGGGAGCTGTTTTTT